This is a list of T cell receptor beta chains from one sample in a study of blood T cell repertoires in COVID-19. Libraries were prepared by immunoSEQ multiplex PCR; TCRdb keeps only in-frame clonotypes and omits some of them. The sample includes some 150,000 clones, around 85% seen only once; the top ten take approximately 1.2%. Sequenced input: peripheral blood. These receptors all come from a man aged 60 to 75 who had recovered from COVID-19. The CDR3 runs from the conserved cysteine through the conserved F or W. D genes are given only for firm matches. Expanded clones are given a class, and other clones once, few, many or no size at all.

>.|.|TRBJ1-1|TRBV5-1
CASSLLNSGLNTEAFF
TGCGCCAGCAGCCTACTAAACTCAGGGCTAAACACTGAAGCTTTCTTT
>.|.|TRBJ2-3|TRBV12-3/TRBV12-4
CASSFSRDTQYF
TGTGCCAGCAGTTTTTCGAGAGATACGCAGTATTTT
>.|TRBD2|TRBJ2-1|TRBV7-7
CASRSLLAGGANEQFF
TGTGCTAGCAGGAGTCTACTAGCGGGGGGGGCCAATGAGCAGTTCTTC
>.|TRBD2|TRBJ2-7|TRBV20-1
CSASPGTSGYEQYF
TGCAGTGCTAGTCCCGGGACTAGCGGTTACGAGCAGTACTTC
>.|.|TRBJ2-1|TRBV12-3/TRBV12-4
CASSYNNEQFF
TGTGCCAGCAGTTACAACAATGAGCAGTTCTTC
>.|TRBD2|TRBJ2-3|TRBV2
CAGGLRAGNTDTQYF
TGTGCCGGGGGACTCCGAGCGGGGAACACAGATACGCAGTATTTT
>.|TRBD2|TRBJ2-1|TRBV5-1
CASSASGGNWNEQFF
TGCGCCAGCAGCGCTAGCGGGGGGAATTGGAATGAGCAGTTCTTC
>.|.|TRBJ1-4|TRBV9
CASSEERSSNSEKLFF
TGTGCCAGCAGCGAGGAGCGGTCGTCGAATTCTGAAAAACTGTTTTTT
>.|.|TRBJ2-2|TRBV2
CASSRARANTGELFF
TGTGCCAGCAGCCGCGCGAGGGCCAACACCGGGGAGCTGTTTTTT
>.|TRBD1|TRBJ2-7|TRBV5-1
CASSLGTGVLYEQYF
TGCGCCAGCAGCTTGGGGACAGGGGTGTTATACGAGCAGTACTTC
>few|.|TRBJ1-4|TRBV4-2
CASSEEDRYNEKLFF
TGTGCCAGCAGCGAAGAGGACAGATATAATGAAAAACTGTTTTTT
>.|TRBD1|TRBJ1-1|TRBV5-1
CASSRGQDTEAFF
TGCGCCAGCAGCCGGGGACAGGACACTGAAGCTTTCTTT
>.|.|TRBJ2-7|TRBV7-2
CASSLNPGSSYEQYF
TGTGCCAGCAGCTTAAATCCGGGGAGCTCCTACGAGCAGTACTTC
>.|TRBD2|TRBJ2-2|TRBV7-9
CASSRTSANTGELFF
TGTGCCAGCAGTAGGACTAGCGCGAACACCGGGGAGCTGTTTTTT
>once|TRBD2|TRBJ2-1|TRBV7-9
CASTRALAGVGNEQFF
TGTGCCAGCACCCGAGCACTAGCGGGGGTGGGGAATGAGCAGTTCTTC
>.|TRBD2|TRBJ2-2|TRBV18
CASSPVSGGTQGTGELFF
TGTGCCAGCTCACCGGTCAGCGGGGGGACCCAAGGCACCGGGGAGCTGTTTTTT
>.|TRBD1|TRBJ2-7|TRBV19
CASSISGQGNYEQYF
TGTGCCAGTAGTATCTCGGGACAGGGGAACTACGAGCAGTACTTC
>.|.|TRBJ1-6|TRBV7-6
CASTLGRGNSPLHF
TGTGCCAGCACCCTTGGGAGAGGGAATTCACCCCTCCACTTT
>.|TRBD1|TRBJ1-1|TRBV7-2
CASSLVAGGGEAFF
TGTGCCAGCAGCTTAGTGGCAGGGGGCGGTGAAGCTTTCTTT
>.|.|TRBJ2-3|TRBV30
CAWSQGTDTQYF
TGTGCCTGGTCCCAGGGAACAGATACGCAGTATTTT
>few|.|TRBJ2-3|TRBV29-1
CSVGLLGTDTQYF
TGCAGCGTCGGCTTACTAGGGACAGATACGCAGTATTTT
>.|TRBD2|TRBJ2-5|TRBV9
CASSGSGAQETQYF
TGTGCCAGCAGCGGTAGCGGGGCGCAAGAGACCCAGTACTTC